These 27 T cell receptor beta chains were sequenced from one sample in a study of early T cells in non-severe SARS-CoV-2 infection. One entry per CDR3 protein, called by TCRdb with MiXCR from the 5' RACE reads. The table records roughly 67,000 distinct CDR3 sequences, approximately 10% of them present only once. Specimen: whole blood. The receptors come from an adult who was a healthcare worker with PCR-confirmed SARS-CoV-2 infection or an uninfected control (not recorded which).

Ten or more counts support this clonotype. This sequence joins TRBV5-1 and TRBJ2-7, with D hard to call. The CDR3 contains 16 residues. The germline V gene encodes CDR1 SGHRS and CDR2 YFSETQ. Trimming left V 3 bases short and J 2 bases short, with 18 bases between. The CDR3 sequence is CASSSSVGASTYEQYF. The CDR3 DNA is TGCGCCAGCAGCTCCTCCGTAGGCGCGAGCACCTACGAGCAGTACTTC.

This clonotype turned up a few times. The chain's CDR3 is CASSHAAGSGYEQYF. CDR3 DNA sequence: TGCGCCAGCAGCCATGCCGCAGGGTCCGGCTACGAGCAGTACTTC. The chain combines TRBV4-1 with TRBJ2-7; a weak D match, TRBD1 (5 bases). This CDR3 has 15 amino acids. Germline V gene lookup returns CDR1 MGHRA and CDR2 YSYEKL. V gave up 3 bases and J gave up 3 bases, with 15 bases separating them.

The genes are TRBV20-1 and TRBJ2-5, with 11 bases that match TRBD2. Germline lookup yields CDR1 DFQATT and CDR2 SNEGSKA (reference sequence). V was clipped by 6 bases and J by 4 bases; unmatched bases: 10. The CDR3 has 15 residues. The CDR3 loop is CSAGPSGRYRETQYF. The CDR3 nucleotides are TGCAGTGCCGGGCCTAGCGGGAGGTACCGAGAGACCCAGTACTTC.

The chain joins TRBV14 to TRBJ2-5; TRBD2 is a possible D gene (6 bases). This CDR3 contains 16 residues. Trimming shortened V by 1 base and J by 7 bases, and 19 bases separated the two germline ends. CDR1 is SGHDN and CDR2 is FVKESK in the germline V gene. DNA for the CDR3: TGTGCCAGCAGCCAAGTGTCTGGGCGTTCCGGGGGGACCCAGTACTTC. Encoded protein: CASSQVSGRSGGTQYF. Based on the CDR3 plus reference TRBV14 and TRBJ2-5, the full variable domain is EAGVTQFPSHSVIEKGQTVTLRCDPISGHDNLYWYRRVMGKEIKFLLHFVKESKQDESGMPNNRFLAERTGGTYSTLKVQPAELEDSGVYFCASSQVSGRSGGTQYFGPGTRLLVL.

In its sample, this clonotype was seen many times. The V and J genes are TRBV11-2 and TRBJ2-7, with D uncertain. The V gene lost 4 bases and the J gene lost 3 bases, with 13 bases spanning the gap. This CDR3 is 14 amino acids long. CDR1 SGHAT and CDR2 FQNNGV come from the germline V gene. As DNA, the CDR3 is TGTGCCAGCAGCTCGCCGCGGTCCATCTACGAGCAGTACTTC. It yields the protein CASSSPRSIYEQYF.

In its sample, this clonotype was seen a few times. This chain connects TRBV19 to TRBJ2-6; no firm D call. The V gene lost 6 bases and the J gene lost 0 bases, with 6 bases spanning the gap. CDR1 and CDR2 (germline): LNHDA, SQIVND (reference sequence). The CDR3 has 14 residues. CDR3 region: CASRPHSGANVLTF. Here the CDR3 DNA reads TGTGCCAGTAGACCTCACTCTGGGGCCAACGTCCTGACTTTC.

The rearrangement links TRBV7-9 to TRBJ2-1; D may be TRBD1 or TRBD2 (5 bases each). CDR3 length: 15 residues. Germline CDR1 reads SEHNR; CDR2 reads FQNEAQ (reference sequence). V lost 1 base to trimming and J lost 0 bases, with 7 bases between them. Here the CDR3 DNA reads TGTGCCAGCAGCTTAGGGGGGTACTCCTACAATGAGCAGTTCTTC. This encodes CASSLGGYSYNEQFF.

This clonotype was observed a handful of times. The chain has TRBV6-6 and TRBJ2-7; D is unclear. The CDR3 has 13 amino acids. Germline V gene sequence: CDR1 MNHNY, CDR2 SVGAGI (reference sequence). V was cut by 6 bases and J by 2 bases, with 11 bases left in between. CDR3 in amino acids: CASRLDGTYEQYF. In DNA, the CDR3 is TGTGCCAGCAGGTTGGACGGTACCTACGAGCAGTACTTC.

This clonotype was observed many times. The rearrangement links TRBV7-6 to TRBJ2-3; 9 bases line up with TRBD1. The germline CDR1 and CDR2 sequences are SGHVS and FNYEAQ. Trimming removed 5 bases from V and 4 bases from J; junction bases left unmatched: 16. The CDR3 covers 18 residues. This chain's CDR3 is CASSPRPTGQGIADTQYF. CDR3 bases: TGTGCCAGCAGCCCTAGACCTACGGGACAGGGTATCGCAGATACGCAGTATTTT.

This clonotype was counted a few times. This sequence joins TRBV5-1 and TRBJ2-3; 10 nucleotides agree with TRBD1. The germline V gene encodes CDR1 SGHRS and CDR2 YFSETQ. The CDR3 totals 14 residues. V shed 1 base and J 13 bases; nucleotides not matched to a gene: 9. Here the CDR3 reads CASSLSPSGTGEYF. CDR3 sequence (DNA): TGCGCCAGCAGCTTGTCCCCATCCGGGACAGGGGAGTATTTT.

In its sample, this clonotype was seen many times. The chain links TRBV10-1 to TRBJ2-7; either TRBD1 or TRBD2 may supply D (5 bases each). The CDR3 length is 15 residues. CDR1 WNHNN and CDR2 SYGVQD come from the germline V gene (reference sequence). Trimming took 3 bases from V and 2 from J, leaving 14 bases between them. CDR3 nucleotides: TGCGCCAGCAGTGACGGAGCGGCAGGGACCTACGAGCAGTACTTC. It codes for CASSDGAAGTYEQYF.

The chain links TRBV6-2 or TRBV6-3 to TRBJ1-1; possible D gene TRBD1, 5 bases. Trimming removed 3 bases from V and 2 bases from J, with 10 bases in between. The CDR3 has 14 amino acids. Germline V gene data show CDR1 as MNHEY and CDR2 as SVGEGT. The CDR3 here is CASSYRQGNTEAFF. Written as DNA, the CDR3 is TGTGCCAGCAGTTATCGTCAGGGTAACACTGAAGCTTTCTTT.

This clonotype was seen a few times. In nucleotides, the CDR3 is TGTGCCAGCAGTGAGAGAACTAGCGGGCGTAGCGAGCAGTTCTTC. Its protein is CASSERTSGRSEQFF. The V gene is TRBV2, the J gene TRBJ2-1, with 9 bases matching TRBD2. The germline CDR1 and CDR2 sequences are SNHLY and FYNNEI. The CDR3 is 15 residues long. V lost 3 bases to trimming and J lost 10 bases; unmatched junction nucleotides: 10.

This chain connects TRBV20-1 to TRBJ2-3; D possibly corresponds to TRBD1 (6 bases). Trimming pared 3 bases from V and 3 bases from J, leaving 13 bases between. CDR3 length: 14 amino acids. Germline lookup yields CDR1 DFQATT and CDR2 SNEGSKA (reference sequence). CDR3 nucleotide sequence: TGCAGTGCTAGTAAGGGGGATGGGACAGATACGCAGTATTTT. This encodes CSASKGDGTDTQYF.

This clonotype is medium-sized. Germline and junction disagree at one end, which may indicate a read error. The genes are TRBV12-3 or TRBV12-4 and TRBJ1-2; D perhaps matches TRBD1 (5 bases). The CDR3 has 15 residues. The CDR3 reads CASSLASGGNDGYTF. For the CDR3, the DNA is TGTGCCAGCAGTTTAGCGTCTGGGGGTAACGATGGCTACACCTTC.

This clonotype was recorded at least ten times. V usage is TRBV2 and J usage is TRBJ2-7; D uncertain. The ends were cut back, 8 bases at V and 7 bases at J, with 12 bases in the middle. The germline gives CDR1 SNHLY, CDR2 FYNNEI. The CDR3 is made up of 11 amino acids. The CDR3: CASLQANEQYF. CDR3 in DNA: TGTGCCAGCTTGCAGGCAAATGAGCAGTACTTC.

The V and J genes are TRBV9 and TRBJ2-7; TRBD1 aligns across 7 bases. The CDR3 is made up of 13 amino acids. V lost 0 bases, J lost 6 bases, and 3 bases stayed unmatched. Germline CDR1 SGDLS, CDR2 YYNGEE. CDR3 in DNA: TGTGCCAGCAGCGTAGAAGCAGGGGGCGAGCAGTACTTC. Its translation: CASSVEAGGEQYF.

CDR3 sequence reads: CASSQDRTYEKLFF. The CDR3, as DNA: TGCGCCAGCAGCCAAGACAGGACGTATGAAAAACTGTTTTTT. The gene calls are TRBV4-3 and TRBJ1-4; D gene uncertain. Between the trimmed V and J ends, which lost 0 bases and 6 bases, there was a span of 8 bases. The CDR3 is 14 residues long. Per germline, CDR1 LGHNA and CDR2 YSLEER.

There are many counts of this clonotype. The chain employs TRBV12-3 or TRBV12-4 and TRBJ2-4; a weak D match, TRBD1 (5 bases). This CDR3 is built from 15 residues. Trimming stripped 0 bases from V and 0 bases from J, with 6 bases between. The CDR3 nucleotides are TGTGCCAGCAGTTTAGCGGGGCTAGCCAAAAACATTCAGTACTTC. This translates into CASSLAGLAKNIQYF.

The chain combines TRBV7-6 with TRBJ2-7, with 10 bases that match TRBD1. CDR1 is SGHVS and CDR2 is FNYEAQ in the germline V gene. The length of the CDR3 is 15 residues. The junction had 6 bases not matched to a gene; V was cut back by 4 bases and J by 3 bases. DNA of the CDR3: TGTGCCAGCAGCTCAGGACAGGGGGTTTACTACGAGCAGTACTTC. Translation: CASSSGQGVYYEQYF.

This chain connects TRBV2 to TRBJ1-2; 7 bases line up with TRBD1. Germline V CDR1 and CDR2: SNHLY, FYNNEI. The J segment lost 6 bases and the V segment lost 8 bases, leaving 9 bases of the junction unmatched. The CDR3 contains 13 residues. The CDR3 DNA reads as TGTGCCAGCTCCCGGTGGGACAGCCATGGCTACACCTTC. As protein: CASSRWDSHGYTF.

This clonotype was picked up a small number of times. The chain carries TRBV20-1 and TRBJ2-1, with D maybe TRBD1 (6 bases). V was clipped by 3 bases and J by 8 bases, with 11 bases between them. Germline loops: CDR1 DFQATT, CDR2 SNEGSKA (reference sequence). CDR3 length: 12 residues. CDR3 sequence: CSASLGGYEQFF. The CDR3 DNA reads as TGCAGTGCTAGCCTTGGGGGCTATGAGCAGTTCTTC.

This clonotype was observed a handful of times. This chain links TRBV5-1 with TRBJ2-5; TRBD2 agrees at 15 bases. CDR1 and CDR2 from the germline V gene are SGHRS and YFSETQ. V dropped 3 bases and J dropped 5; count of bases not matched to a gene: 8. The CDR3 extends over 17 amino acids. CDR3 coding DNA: TGCGCCAGCAGCTCCCGACCCGGACTAGCGGGAGGGGAGACCCAGTACTTC. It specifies CASSSRPGLAGGETQYF.

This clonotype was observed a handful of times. The CDR3: CATRRRERDTEAFF. CDR3 in DNA: TGTGCCACCCGGCGCAGGGAGAGGGACACTGAAGCTTTCTTT. This chain joins TRBV7-8 and TRBJ1-1; TRBD1 might be the D (5 bases). Germline CDR1 reads SGHVS; CDR2 reads FQNEAQ. The CDR3 contains 14 residues. Trimming left V 10 bases short and J 3 bases short, with 18 bases between.

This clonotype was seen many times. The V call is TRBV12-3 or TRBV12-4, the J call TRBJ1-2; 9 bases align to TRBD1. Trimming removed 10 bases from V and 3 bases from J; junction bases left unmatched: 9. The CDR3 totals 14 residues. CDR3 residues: CANSSGQGHYGYTF. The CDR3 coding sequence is TGTGCCAACAGCTCGGGACAGGGACACTATGGCTACACCTTC.

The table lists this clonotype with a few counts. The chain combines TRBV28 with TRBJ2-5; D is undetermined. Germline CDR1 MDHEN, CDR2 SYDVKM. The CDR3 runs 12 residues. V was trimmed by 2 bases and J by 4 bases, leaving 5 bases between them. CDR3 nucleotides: TGTGCCAGCAGTTTACCCGGAGAGACCCAGTACTTC. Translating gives CASSLPGETQYF. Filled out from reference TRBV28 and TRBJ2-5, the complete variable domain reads DVKVTQSSRYLVKRTGEKVFLECVQDMDHENMFWYRQDPGLGLRLIYFSYDVKMKEKGDIPEGYSVSREKKERFSLILESASTNQTSMYLCASSLPGETQYFGPGTRLLVL.

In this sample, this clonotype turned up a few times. Written as DNA, the CDR3 is TGTGCCAGCAGCTACCCTACTCCGTTGAATTCACCCCTCCACTTT. Its protein product is CASSYPTPLNSPLHF. This chain links TRBV7-9 with TRBJ1-6; the D is unclear. CDR3 length: 15 residues. V shed 4 bases and J shed 7 bases, with 14 bases lying between them. Germline values: CDR1 SEHNR, CDR2 FQNEAQ (reference sequence).